This TCR beta chain appears in the sequencing data of a study of cytomegalovirus exposure and HLA in healthy donors. The ends lost 0 bases at V and 10 bases at J; junction bases unmatched: 7. Germline V gene sequence: CDR1 MNHEY, CDR2 SVGAGI. The CDR3 sequence is 16 residues long. Findings of the study overall: The classifier reportedly diagnosed cytomegalovirus status with high specificity and sensitivity. In a later analysis, the majority of CMV-associated beta chains seemingly showed HLA restriction. The study flagged about 160 TCR beta chains as cytomegalovirus-associated.

60 Vbeta and 13 Jbeta primers were used in PCR. Method: immunoSEQ multiplex PCR; TCRdb's copy keeps in-frame clones and lacks some. The data show 100,000 to 150,000 clones, around 84% seen once. To note about this clone: Antigen specificity is unknown.

V usage is TRBV6-5 and J usage is TRBJ1-6, with 9 bases matching TRBD1. Sequencing was performed on PBMCs. The TCR was taken from a young man in good health and CMV-seronegative. The DNA of the CDR3 is TGTGCCAGCAGTTACTCCGGGGACAGGGTCGGGTCACCCCTCCACTTT. Translation: CASSYSGDRVGSPLHF.